The clone carrying this TCR beta chain was observed a handful of times. Time point indicated: newly diagnosed GD, antithyroid drugs for less than 3 months. Scientists built the TCR library using RNA that was extracted from PBMCs. Both iRepertoire HTBI primers and Arm-PCR of CDR3 regions were used to build the TCR beta libraries. TCRdb re-called the multiplex PCR reads with MiXCR, one entry per CDR3 protein. This sample has about 430,000 distinct CDR3 sequences, with 15% found just once. This sample stems from a study of regulatory T cells in long-lasting Graves disease. The junction had 13 bases not matched to a gene; V was cut back by 3 bases and J by 5 bases. CDR1 and CDR2 from the germline V gene are SQVTM and ANQGSEA. This CDR3 comprises 16 residues. The same specimen was also included in a second study, on T cells in Graves' hyperthyroidism and ophthalmopathy.

The V call is TRBV29-1, the J call TRBJ2-5, with 9 bases aligning to TRBD2. Material: peripheral blood mononuclear cells (PBMCs), obtained at new diagnosis, from a patient treated with antithyroid drugs. The receptor comes from a woman in her thirties or forties with Graves disease. For the CDR3, the DNA is TGCAGCGTTGAGGGTCTTAGCGGGAGATCGGATGAGACCCAGTACTTC. Translating gives CSVEGLSGRSDETQYF.